The T cell receptor (beta chain) described here comes from a study of blood T cell repertoires in COVID-19. Study overall: COVID-19 samples collected from the United States, Italy and Spain covered acute and convalescent phases. From T cells, B-cell-depleted T cells, or PBMCs came the material, which was cDNA or gDNA.

Looked up from germline, CDR1 is LGHDT and CDR2 is YNNKEL (reference sequence). V was pared by 7 bases and J by 4 bases, with 13 bases between. This CDR3 contains 13 residues. In the source study's methods: Quantification of nucleated cells was approximated via reference gene primer amplification. Sequencing used immunoSEQ multiplex PCR; TCRdb keeps in-frame clones, though not all of them. V and J calls plus clone size are reproduced from that table; the DNA served to infer D and trimming. The sample yields around 170,000 clones, roughly four fifths seen once. The clonotype comes from a woman between 40 and 50 years old with acute or convalescent COVID-19. The source material was peripheral blood. The V gene is TRBV3-1 (or the pseudogene TRBV3-2), the J gene TRBJ1-2; D remains ambiguous. As DNA, the CDR3 is TGTGCCAGCAAAGCCGCAGGAACCTATGGCTACACCTTC. Translated: CASKAAGTYGYTF.